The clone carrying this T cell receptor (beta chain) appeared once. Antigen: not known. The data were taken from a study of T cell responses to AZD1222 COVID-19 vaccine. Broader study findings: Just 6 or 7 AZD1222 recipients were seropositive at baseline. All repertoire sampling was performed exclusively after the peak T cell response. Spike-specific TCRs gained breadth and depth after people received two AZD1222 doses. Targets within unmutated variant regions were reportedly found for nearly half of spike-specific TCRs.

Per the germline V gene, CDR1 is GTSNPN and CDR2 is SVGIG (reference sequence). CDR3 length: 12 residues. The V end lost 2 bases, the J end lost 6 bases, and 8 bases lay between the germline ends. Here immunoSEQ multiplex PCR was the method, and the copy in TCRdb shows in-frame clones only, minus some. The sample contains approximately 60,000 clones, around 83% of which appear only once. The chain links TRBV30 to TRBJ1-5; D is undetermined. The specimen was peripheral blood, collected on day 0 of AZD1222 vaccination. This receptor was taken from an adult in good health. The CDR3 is CAWSLSGQPQHF. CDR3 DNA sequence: TGTGCCTGGAGTTTGAGTGGTCAGCCCCAGCATTTT.